The 30 T cell receptor beta chains presented below share a single source sample, sequenced in a study of T cells after yellow fever vaccination (dated 2019 in TCRdb). The library was built by means of 5' RACE. TCRdb shows the sequencer as Illumina NovaSeq 6000. The public reads were run again by TCRdb, first through fastp at Q25 and then through MiXCR, and only productive beta chains were kept. Entries are consolidated by CDR3 protein sequence, retaining the most common genes and DNA. This sample is represented by approximately 90,000 distinct CDR3 sequences; approximately 6.3% of them were singletons. The ten biggest clones cover roughly two fifths of the sample. The treatment or condition label here, explained by the study, means: live attenuated yellow fever vaccine strain. Material: CD8+ T cells sorted from PBMCs, obtained 10 days after the yellow fever booster vaccination. The receptors come from a man younger than 30 who received the YFV17D yellow fever vaccine.

In its sample, this clonotype was seen a few times. This chain connects TRBV28 to TRBJ2-2; D assignment may be TRBD1 or TRBD2 (6 bases each). The CDR3 covers 15 residues. Per the germline V gene, CDR1 is MDHEN and CDR2 is SYDVKM. The V and J ends lost 7 bases and 6 bases respectively, with 18 bases between them. The CDR3: CASTPPWGAPGELFF. DNA for the CDR3: TGTGCCAGCACCCCTCCCTGGGGGGCGCCCGGGGAGCTGTTTTTT. The entire variable domain, with the rest obtained from reference TRBV28 and TRBJ2-2, is as follows: DVKVTQSSRYLVKRTGEKVFLECVQDMDHENMFWYRQDPGLGLRLIYFSYDVKMKEKGDIPEGYSVSREKKERFSLILESASTNQTSMYLCASTPPWGAPGELFFGEGSRLTVL.

This clonotype has a count of ten or more. This chain connects TRBV7-8 to TRBJ2-7, with D perhaps assigned TRBD1 or TRBD2 (5 bases each). Germline V lookup: CDR1 SGHVS, CDR2 FQNEAQ. The CDR3 runs 13 residues. V lost 2 bases to trimming and J lost 3 bases, with 8 bases between them. The CDR3 coding sequence is TGTGCCAGCAGCTTACGGGACGGCTACGAGCAGTACTTC. This translates into CASSLRDGYEQYF.

This clonotype has a handful of counts. The chain combines TRBV20-1 with TRBJ1-2; D is possibly TRBD1 (5 bases). V gave up 6 bases and J gave up 3 bases, with 14 bases separating them. The CDR3 has 13 amino acids. Looked up from germline, CDR1 is DFQATT and CDR2 is SNEGSKA (reference sequence). The CDR3 coding sequence is TGCAGTGCCATTGGAGGGGTGGACTATGGCTACACCTTC. Amino acid sequence: CSAIGGVDYGYTF.

This clonotype was seen a few times. CDR3 nucleotides: TGTGCCAGCAAAATTGGCCAATCCTTCCAAGAGACCCAGTACTTC. Protein product: CASKIGQSFQETQYF. The chain combines TRBV7-9 with TRBJ2-5; no clear D. Trimming pared 7 bases from V and 1 base from J, leaving 16 bases between. Germline V gene data show CDR1 as SEHNR and CDR2 as FQNEAQ (reference sequence). This CDR3 has 15 residues.

This clonotype has at least ten counts. The genes are TRBV6-5 and TRBJ1-1; D uncertain. CDR1 is MNHEY, CDR2 SVGAGI, per germline. The CDR3 totals 12 residues. Trimming removed 10 bases at V and 1 base at J, with 10 bases between. CDR3 region: CATSLGNTEAFF. The CDR3 DNA reads TGTGCCACCTCGTTGGGGAACACTGAAGCTTTCTTT.

The V call is TRBV12-3 or TRBV12-4, the J call TRBJ2-7; TRBD1 aligns across 10 bases. V lost 3 bases, J lost 5 bases, and 7 bases stayed unmatched. CDR3 length equals 15 residues. The chain's CDR3 is CASSFFGQGGHEQYF. Here the CDR3 DNA reads TGTGCCAGCAGTTTTTTCGGACAGGGGGGCCACGAGCAGTACTTC.

This clonotype has ten or more counts. In DNA, the CDR3 is TGTGCCATCAGTGCTGGCGGGGGGAACACCGGGGAGCTGTTTTTT. It yields the protein CAISAGGGNTGELFF. The rearrangement joins TRBV10-3 to TRBJ2-2, with 7 bases lining up with TRBD2. The CDR3 spans 15 residues. The junction had 3 bases not matched to a gene; V was cut back by 4 bases and J by 1 base. Per the germline V gene, CDR1 is ENHRY and CDR2 is SYGVKD.

This clonotype was counted at least ten times. The chain carries TRBV21-1 and TRBJ2-1; the table calls TRBD2, which could not be checked here. TRBV21-1 is reported as a pseudogene. The CDR3 loop spans 15 amino acids. For the CDR3, the DNA is TGTGCCAGCAGCACAGGGTTCAACAGACTAGGTGAGCAGTTCTTC. It translates to CASSTGFNRLGEQFF.

In its sample, this clonotype was seen a few times. V is TRBV5-1 and J is TRBJ2-5; weak D call: TRBD1 (5 bases). The CDR3 has 13 amino acids. V was pared by 0 bases and J by 4 bases, with 7 bases between. Germline V gives CDR1 SGHRS, CDR2 YFSETQ. CDR3 in amino acids: CASSLARVETQYF. The CDR3 nucleotides are TGCGCCAGCAGCTTGGCCAGGGTAGAGACCCAGTACTTC. Combining the CDR3 with reference TRBV5-1 and TRBJ2-5 gives the whole variable domain KAGVTQTPRYLIKTRGQQVTLSCSPISGHRSVSWYQQTPGQGLQFLFEYFSETQRNKGNFPGRFSGRQFSNSRSEMNVSTLELGDSALYLCASSLARVETQYFGPGTRLLVL.

This clonotype came up many times. This chain links TRBV15 with TRBJ1-2, with D perhaps TRBD1 (5 bases). The germline V gene encodes CDR1 LNHNV and CDR2 YYDKDF (reference sequence). This CDR3 spans 16 amino acids. The V end was cut by 1 base, the J end by 11 bases, with 23 bases between. The CDR3 here is CATSRVETGTANLYTF. The DNA of the CDR3 is TGTGCCACCAGCAGAGTCGAAACCGGGACCGCGAATTTGTACACCTTC.

The chain joins TRBV15 to TRBJ1-1; 7 bases are shared with TRBD1. This CDR3 spans 19 amino acids. Germline loops: CDR1 LNHNV, CDR2 YYDKDF (reference sequence). J was trimmed by 3 bases and V by 5 bases; bases with no gene match: 21. The CDR3 is CATSDRIIRQGKSDTEAFF. CDR3 in DNA: TGTGCCACCAGCGACAGAATAATTAGACAGGGCAAAAGTGACACTGAAGCTTTCTTT.

The genes are TRBV7-9 and TRBJ2-7, with D unresolved. V lost 5 bases and J 3 bases, leaving 8 bases between the germline ends. Germline CDR1 reads SEHNR; CDR2 reads FQNEAQ (reference sequence). The length of the CDR3 is 12 residues. CDR3 sequence: CASSERDYEQYV. As DNA, the CDR3 is TGTGCCAGCAGCGAGAGAGACTACGAGCAGTACGTC.

V gene TRBV6-2 or TRBV6-3 combines with J gene TRBJ1-2; unclear D gene. Between the trimmed V and J ends, which lost 10 bases and 7 bases, there was a span of 13 bases. The CDR3 is made up of 11 amino acids. Germline V CDR1 and CDR2: MNHEY, SVGEGT. CDR3 coding DNA: TGTGCCACAGGCCCTGTTGGTGGCTACACCTTC. Translated, it gives CATGPVGGYTF.

The chain recombines TRBV4-3 with TRBJ2-1; a weak D match, TRBD2 (6 bases). The CDR3 spans 17 residues. Germline assignment: CDR1 LGHNA and CDR2 YSLEER. V lost 4 bases to trimming and J lost 1 base, with 17 bases between them. The DNA of the CDR3 is TGCGCCAGCAGCCCGTTTTGGTGGGGGGAGTCCTACAATGAGCAGTTCTTC. Encoded protein: CASSPFWWGESYNEQFF.

A few counts support this clonotype. The J gene is TRBJ1-1, the V gene TRBV7-9, with D possibly matching TRBD1 (6 bases). The CDR3 is 15 residues long. The V end was cut by 5 bases, the J end by 5 bases, with 18 bases between. Germline V lookup: CDR1 SEHNR, CDR2 FQNEAQ (reference sequence). CDR3 sequence: CASSAQGEGLTEAFF. CDR3 sequence (DNA): TGTGCCAGCAGCGCACAGGGTGAGGGGTTGACTGAAGCTTTCTTT. The full variable domain, rest sourced from reference TRBV7-9 and TRBJ1-1, is DTGVSQNPRHKITKRGQNVTFRCDPISEHNRLYWYRQTLGQGPEFLTYFQNEAQLEKSRLLSDRFSAERPKGSFSTLEIQRTEQGDSAMYLCASSAQGEGLTEAFFGQGTRLTVV.

This clonotype was detected a few times. This sequence joins TRBV6-2 or TRBV6-3 and TRBJ2-7; the match to TRBD2 covers 11 bases. The CDR3 runs to 19 residues. Germline V gives CDR1 MNHEY, CDR2 SVGEGT. Trimming removed 6 bases from V and 0 bases from J; junction bases left unmatched: 16. The CDR3 coding sequence is TGTGCCAGCAGAACCGAACTAGCGGGGGCCGAGAGGAGCTCCTACGAGCAGTACGTC. Amino acids: CASRTELAGAERSSYEQYV.

This clonotype was counted between two and nine times. The chain uses TRBV6-2 or TRBV6-3 and TRBJ2-7; either TRBD1 or TRBD2 may fit D (5 bases each). The CDR3 has 13 amino acids. V lost 6 bases to trimming and J lost 4 bases, with 13 bases between them. Looked up from germline, CDR1 is MNHEY and CDR2 is SVGEGT. Here the CDR3 DNA reads TGTGCCAGCAGCCCTGGGACCCTTTACGAGCAGTACGTC. This codes for CASSPGTLYEQYV.

The chain carries TRBV4-1 and TRBJ2-2; D gene unclear. Germline CDR1 reads MGHRA; CDR2 reads YSYEKL. The CDR3 covers 15 residues. The V end lost 1 base, the J end lost 4 bases, and 10 bases lay between the germline ends. The CDR3 is CASSQGRVATGELFF. In nucleotides, the CDR3 is TGCGCCAGCAGCCAAGGCCGGGTCGCCACCGGGGAGCTGTTTTTT.

This clonotype was found many times. V and J are TRBV27 and TRBJ1-5; D ambiguous. V shed 6 bases and J shed 3 bases, with 18 bases lying between them. CDR3 length: 16 residues. CDR1 is MNHEY, CDR2 SMNVEV, per germline (reference sequence). The CDR3 region has the DNA TGTGCCAGCAGCACCCTTCCCCGGGCCCCCAATCAGCCCCAGCATTTT. Protein product: CASSTLPRAPNQPQHF.

This chain links TRBV12-5 with TRBJ2-5; 11 bases align to TRBD2. This CDR3 has 16 amino acids. Per germline, CDR1 LGHNT and CDR2 FRNRAP. V trimming: 6 bases; J trimming: 5 bases; junction bases outside the gene matches: 11. The CDR3 loop reads CASGQRLAGWGETQYF. The CDR3 DNA reads TGTGCTAGTGGCCAAAGACTAGCGGGGTGGGGTGAGACCCAGTACTTC.

The table lists this clonotype with a few counts. The rearrangement uses TRBV27 and TRBJ2-7, with 11 bases that match TRBD1. The CDR3 is 15 amino acids. V lost 3 bases to trimming and J lost 0 bases; unmatched junction nucleotides: 1. The germline V gene encodes CDR1 MNHEY and CDR2 SMNVEV (reference sequence). The CDR3 nucleotides are TGTGCCAGCAGTTTTGGGACAGGGGGCTCCTACGAGCAGTACTTC. This translates into CASSFGTGGSYEQYF.

The chain is built from TRBV7-9 and TRBJ1-4; no clear D gene. There are 13 residues in the CDR3. CDR1 and CDR2 (germline): SEHNR, FQNEAQ (reference sequence). V was trimmed by 8 bases and J by 6 bases, leaving 13 bases between them. Here the CDR3 reads CASLRSEDEKLFF. The DNA of the CDR3 is TGTGCCAGCCTTAGGAGCGAGGATGAAAAACTGTTTTTT.

This clonotype was detected only a few times. The chain joins TRBV7-9 to TRBJ1-1; possible D gene TRBD1, 6 bases. The V end lost 1 base, the J end lost 8 bases, and 14 bases lay between the germline ends. Germline CDR1 reads SEHNR; CDR2 reads FQNEAQ (reference sequence). There are 14 residues in the CDR3. CDR3 loop: CASSLDLPGVEAFF. The CDR3 DNA reads as TGTGCCAGCAGCTTAGATCTTCCAGGGGTGGAAGCTTTCTTT.

The table lists this clonotype with many counts. V and J are TRBV19 and TRBJ2-7, with 7 bases identical to TRBD1. Per germline, CDR1 LNHDA and CDR2 SQIVND (reference sequence). This CDR3 has 18 residues. Trimming took 0 bases from V and 0 from J; bases not matched to a gene: 11. The CDR3 region is CASSIDRGCRDSSYEQYV. CDR3 nucleotide sequence: TGTGCCAGTAGTATAGATCGAGGATGTCGGGACAGCTCCTACGAGCAGTACGTC.

The chain uses TRBV4-2 and TRBJ2-3; 8 nucleotides align to TRBD2. The CDR3 spans 17 residues. CDR1 LGHNA and CDR2 YNFKEQ come from the germline V gene. Losses at the gene ends were 1 base for V and 2 bases for J; bases not matched to a gene: 8. The CDR3 sequence: CASSQGSGGAYTDTQYF. Here the CDR3 DNA reads TGTGCCAGCAGCCAAGGATCCGGGGGGGCTTACACAGATACGCAGTATTTT.

The chain couples TRBV6-5 to TRBJ1-2, with TRBD1 identical over 9 bases. Trimming at V came to 6 bases and at J to 8 bases, leaving 7 bases not matched to a gene. Germline loops: CDR1 MNHEY, CDR2 SVGAGI. The CDR3 extends over 13 amino acids. The CDR3 loop reads CASSGTGLTGYTF. CDR3 nucleotide sequence: TGTGCCAGCAGCGGGACAGGGTTGACGGGCTACACCTTC.

The rearrangement uses TRBV6-6 and TRBJ2-3, with D uncertain. Germline lookup yields CDR1 MNHNY and CDR2 SVGAGI (reference sequence). CDR3 length equals 17 residues. V was trimmed by 0 bases and J by 3 bases, leaving 16 bases between them. CDR3 sequence (DNA): TGTGCCAGCAGTTACTCGCCGGGCCCGGAAGGGACAGATACGCAGTATTTT. This codes for CASSYSPGPEGTDTQYF.

J is TRBJ2-2 and V is TRBV29-1; D unclear. The CDR3 covers 11 residues. With 4 bases removed from V and 6 bases from J, the gap between germline ends came to 6 bases. CDR1 and CDR2 from the germline V gene are SQVTM and ANQGSEA. The CDR3 coding sequence is TGCAGCGTTGCTGGGTCCGGGGAGCTGTTTTTT. Amino acid sequence: CSVAGSGELFF.

This clonotype came up many times. The V gene is TRBV6-6, the J gene TRBJ2-7; 9 bases match TRBD1. Trimming cost V 4 bases and J 5 bases; bases outside gene matches: 0. Looked up from germline, CDR1 is MNHNY and CDR2 is SVGAGI (reference sequence). CDR3 length equals 12 residues. The CDR3 spells CASSWTGDEQYV. CDR3 in DNA: TGTGCCAGCAGTTGGACAGGGGACGAGCAGTACGTC.

V is TRBV14 and J is TRBJ2-1; D might be TRBD1 or TRBD2, each matching 6 bases. Trimming shortened V by 8 bases and J by 9 bases, and 11 bases separated the two germline ends. Germline lookup yields CDR1 SGHDN and CDR2 FVKESK. This CDR3 has 11 amino acids. The CDR3 protein is CASAWGAEQFF. For the CDR3, the DNA is TGTGCCAGCGCCTGGGGGGCTGAGCAGTTCTTC.